This is a list of T cell receptor beta chains from one sample in a study of T cells in Graves' hyperthyroidism and ophthalmopathy. TCRdb reanalysed the multiplex PCR reads using MiXCR and keeps one entry per CDR3 protein. The data hold over 350,000 distinct CDR3 sequences, with around an eighth observed a single time. Material for sequencing was blood. These receptor sequences come from a man aged 45-65 years with Graves' ophthalmopathy. Both conserved end residues are part of each CDR3. A D gene is named only where the DNA matches it firmly. Not every row has a clone size; where given, it reads once, few, many or a size class.

- TRBJ2-5 TRBV18 many TGTGCCAGCTCTTACAGCGCTCAAGAGACCCAGTACTTC CASSYSAQETQYF
TRBD1 TRBJ2-4 TRBV29-1 few TGCAGCGTTGAAGACGCCAGGAACAGGGGGGACATTCAGTACTTC CSVEDARNRGDIQYF
TRBD2 TRBJ2-7 TRBV7-9 - TGTGCCAGCAGCTTAGGTTTGGCTAGCGGGAGGTGGGACGAGCAGTACTTC CASSLGLASGRWDEQYF
- TRBJ1-1 TRBV29-1 few TGCAGCGTTCTAGGGGACGGCACTGAAGCTTTCTTT CSVLGDGTEAFF
- TRBJ2-7 TRBV12-3/TRBV12-4 many TGTGCCAGCAGTCCCCGACTGACCGAGCAGTACTTC CASSPRLTEQYF
- TRBJ1-4 TRBV5-5 few TGTGCCAGCAGCTTGGTTGACAGAAACAATGAAAAACTGTTTTTT CASSLVDRNNEKLFF
TRBD1 TRBJ1-5 TRBV12-3/TRBV12-4 many TGTGCCAGCAGTTCGACAGGGGGTAACAATCAGCCCCAGCATTTT CASSSTGGNNQPQHF
TRBD1 TRBJ1-1 TRBV27 few TGTGCCAGCAGTTTATCACGCAGGGGGCAATGGAACACTGAAGCTTTCTTT CASSLSRRGQWNTEAFF
- TRBJ1-4 TRBV20-1 - TGCAGTGCTCTCAAGACCGGAGAAAAACTGTTTTTT CSALKTGEKLFF
- TRBJ2-3 TRBV7-8 many TGTGCCAGCAGCTTGTTACTCACAGATACGCAGTATTTT CASSLLLTDTQYF
- TRBJ2-1 TRBV6-1 - TGTGCCAGCAGCCTCGATCTAGGGGGAGGAAGAAAGGAGCAGTTCTTC CASSLDLGGGRKEQFF
- TRBJ1-1 TRBV6-1 many TGTGCCAGCAGTGAAAGGGCCGGGGTCGGCATCACTGAAGCTTTCTTT CASSERAGVGITEAFF
- TRBJ1-1 TRBV7-9 many TGTGCCAGCAGTCCAAGTCGGTGGGACACTGAAGCTTTCTTT CASSPSRWDTEAFF
TRBD1 TRBJ1-1 TRBV12-3/TRBV12-4 many TGTGCCAGCAGTTTAAGGGGGCAGGGCACTGAAGCTTTCTTT CASSLRGQGTEAFF
- TRBJ2-3 TRBV11-2 few TGTGCCAGCACCTATAGGAAAGATACGCAGTATTTT CASTYRKDTQYF
- TRBJ1-6 TRBV6-2/TRBV6-3 - TGTGCCAGCACCCCTCAACCCGAAGGAGGTTCACCCCTCCACTTT CASTPQPEGGSPLHF
TRBD1 TRBJ2-2 TRBV7-9 many TGTGCCAGCAGCTCCGACAGGGTCGCCGGGGAGCTGTTTTTT CASSSDRVAGELFF
- TRBJ1-6 TRBV5-6 many TGTGCCAGCAGCTTGAGACATACTAATTCACCCCTCCACTTT CASSLRHTNSPLHF
- TRBJ1-1 TRBV2 many TGTGCCAGCAGTGACAACGCGGGGACTGAAGCTTTCTTT CASSDNAGTEAFF
- TRBJ1-5 TRBV19 - TGTGCCAGTAGTATATACGGCAGGGATTTGAATCAGCCCCAGCATTTT CASSIYGRDLNQPQHF
TRBD1 TRBJ2-5 TRBV20-1 many TGCAGTGCTGAAAACCGACAGGGGGCAGGGGAGACCCAGTACTTC CSAENRQGAGETQYF
- TRBJ1-5 TRBV18 many TGTGCCAGCTCATCCGACCCTCAGCCCCAGCATTTT CASSSDPQPQHF
TRBD2 TRBJ2-1 TRBV12-3/TRBV12-4 few TGTGCCAGCAGTAACCGACCTGGGACTAGCGGGACGCATGAGCAGTTCTTC CASSNRPGTSGTHEQFF
TRBD1 TRBJ1-5 TRBV6-1 - TGTGCCAGCAGTGACCTACGGACAGGAAACAATCAGCCCCAGCATTTT CASSDLRTGNNQPQHF
- TRBJ2-7 TRBV27 few TGTGCCAGCAGTTCACCACAGGTTATTGGGTCCTACGAGCAGTACTTC CASSSPQVIGSYEQYF
- TRBJ2-7 TRBV28 many TGTGCCAGCCTCTCCCGCCCCTACGAGCAGTACTTC CASLSRPYEQYF
- TRBJ2-7 TRBV19 - TGTGCCAGTAGTATAGATTTCAGCCACTACGAGCAGTACTTC CASSIDFSHYEQYF
- TRBJ2-3 TRBV5-8 many TGTGCCAGCCGGGACCTAGTCACAGATACGCAGTATTTT CASRDLVTDTQYF
- TRBJ2-7 TRBV18 many TGTGCCAGCTCACCATGGAGTGTCCTGGCCTACGAGCAGTACTTC CASSPWSVLAYEQYF